Given below is one TCR beta chain in context. Its antigen is not identified. Only in-frame clones appear in the TCRdb table, and some are missing; sequencing was by immunoSEQ multiplex PCR. The table has under 100,000 clones, roughly 94% seen once. This sample is part of a study of cytomegalovirus exposure and HLA in healthy donors. Germline assignment: CDR1 MNHNY and CDR2 SVGAGI (reference sequence). There are 14 residues in the CDR3. With V trimmed by 6 bases and J by 5 bases, 7 bases remained unmatched. General study results and limits: Accounts indicate the classifier identified cytomegalovirus status with strong specificity and sensitivity. Confirmation was obtained in vitro that a few CMV-associated chains are specific for CMV antigens. For most TCR sequences rarity was the rule, although some public TCRs occurred in many donors. It was approximately 160 TCR beta chains that were listed as cytomegalovirus-associated.

The J gene is TRBJ1-5, the V gene TRBV6-6, with 7 bases matching TRBD1. The sequencing sample was made of PBMCs. This TCR derives from a woman aged 18-29 years in good health and CMV-seronegative. This CDR3 reads CASRRQGRDQPQHF. In DNA, the CDR3 is TGTGCCAGCAGACGACAGGGAAGGGATCAGCCCCAGCATTTT.